Reported below is one T cell receptor (beta chain). This sample was taken from a study of blood T cell repertoires in COVID-19. The overall study: COVID-19 samples from acute and convalescent phases originated in the United States, Italy and Spain.

Some clones are missing from TCRdb's copy, which holds only in-frame ones; the method was immunoSEQ multiplex PCR. The data contain over 150,000 clones, around 83% of them singletons. V was clipped by 5 bases and J by 2 bases; unmatched bases: 2. Germline lookup yields CDR1 SEHNR and CDR2 FQNEAQ (reference sequence). The CDR3 spans 14 residues. The specimen was peripheral blood. This TCR came from a woman in her 70s with COVID-19, enrolled during active disease. J is TRBJ2-1 and V is TRBV7-9, with 8 bases lining up with TRBD2. The CDR3 DNA is TGTGCCAGCAGCCTTAGCGGGACCTACAATGAGCAGTTCTTC. As protein: CASSLSGTYNEQFF. The complete variable domain, with remaining parts taken from reference TRBV7-9 and TRBJ2-1, reads DTGVSQNPRHKITKRGQNVTFRCDPISEHNRLYWYRQTLGQGPEFLTYFQNEAQLEKSRLLSDRFSAERPKGSFSTLEIQRTEQGDSAMYLCASSLSGTYNEQFFGPGTRLTVL.